The T cell receptor beta chain under discussion was sequenced for a study of T cells in Graves' hyperthyroidism and ophthalmopathy. CDR3 size: 14 residues. Trimming took off 5 bases at V and 2 bases at J, with 10 bases between the two ends. Per germline, CDR1 MNHEY and CDR2 SVGEGT. This clonotype occurred many times. Together with thyroid ultrasound, orbital computed tomography, serum thyroxine and TRAb, clinical symptoms were used for diagnoses. PBMCs were obtained from under 13 ml fresh peripheral blood. The source material, RNA transcripts, was used to amplify TCR beta CDR3 regions. An initial round of RT-PCR targeting the TCR CDR3 relied on the HTBI primer set. TCRdb reprocessed the multiplex PCR reads with MiXCR, giving one entry per CDR3 protein. The repertoire has hundreds of thousands of distinct CDR3 sequences, roughly 17% of them found once; the top ten carry around 30%.

The chain uses TRBV6-2 or TRBV6-3 and TRBJ2-1; D not certain. The sequence was obtained from a young woman with Graves' ophthalmopathy. Material for sequencing was blood. The CDR3 coding sequence is TGTGCCAGCAGTCAGTCGACACCCTACAATGAGCAGTTCTTC. Translation: CASSQSTPYNEQFF.